Listed here is a single TCR beta chain. Its antigen remains unidentified. This sample is drawn from a study of T-cell memory formation after mild COVID-19. Study information: The study found TCR clusters largely donor specific. Study results and caveats: Among clones peaking at day 37 in the second wave, SARS-CoV-2 specificity remained unconfirmed.

Libraries for TCRalpha and TCRbeta carried sample barcodes and unique molecular identifiers via 5'RACE. TCRdb ran MiXCR on the 5' RACE reads and lists one entry per CDR3 protein. The sample yields around 50,000 distinct CDR3 sequences, about 12% seen once. Trimming cost V 2 bases and J 7 bases, with 12 bases left between them. The CDR3 contains 15 residues. The sequencing sample was made of PBMCs or a T cell subset sorted from them (not recorded which). The TCR comes from a man aged 18 to 35 who had mild COVID-19 (a few samples of this study predate the infection). Cell type and time point are not known. The chain links TRBV12-3 or TRBV12-4 to TRBJ1-6; a weak D match, TRBD1 (5 bases). For the CDR3, the DNA is TGTGCCAGCAGTTTATCGGGGCTGGGCAATTCACCCCTCCACTTT. This translates into CASSLSGLGNSPLHF.